The present entry profiles one T cell receptor (beta chain) with its context. Its target is unknown. The CDR3 spans 14 residues. The ends were cut back, 0 bases at V and 5 bases at J, with 9 bases in the middle. Germline V lookup: CDR1 KGHDR, CDR2 SFDVKD. Treatment denoted: 15 to 20 received Ad26.COV2.S at low or high dose, single or two shots; 5 received placebo; per-sample allocation not given. Sampling was done on day 63 after the first vaccine or placebo injection. Measured with immunoSEQ multiplex PCR; TCRdb has only the in-frame clones, and not every one. In the table there are some 640,000 clones, roughly 90% of which are singletons. This entry comes from a study of Ad26.COV2.S vaccination and SARS-CoV-2 variants. At the level of the study: Vaccine-arm donor from the placebo-controlled COV1001 Ad26.COV2.S trial.

Study outcomes and limitations: Similar non-spike TCR breadth was seen in vaccine and placebo recipients.

This chain connects TRBV24-1 to TRBJ2-5, with D perhaps matching TRBD1 (6 bases). The sequenced sample was peripheral blood, obtained in a trial of Ad26.COV2.S vaccine versus placebo. The TCR was taken from a person aged 18-65 years who received the Ad26.COV2.S COVID-19 vaccine or a placebo. For the CDR3, the DNA is TGTGCCACCAGTGATTTGCAGGGGACCGAGACCCAGTACTTC. It codes for CATSDLQGTETQYF.